Listed below are T cell receptor beta chains from one sample, sequenced in a study of blood T cell repertoires in COVID-19. TCRdb's table, derived via immunoSEQ multiplex PCR, lists solely in-frame clones and lacks some. The repertoire holds approximately 250,000 clones, with roughly nine tenths as singletons. The sequenced sample was peripheral blood. Receptors were obtained from a man between 35 and 55 years old with active or convalescent COVID-19. The CDR3 runs from the conserved cysteine through the conserved F or W. D genes are given only for firm matches. Clone size is not always given. Where it is, it says once, few, many or a class for expanded clones.

CDR3 DNA	CDR3 protein	D gene	V gene	J gene	clone size
TGTGCCAGCAGTCTAGTTCCCTACGAGCAGTACTTC	CASSLVPYEQYF	.	TRBV2	TRBJ2-7	few
TGTGCCAGCAGCTTGACAGGGGGTTTCTATGGCTACACCTTC	CASSLTGGFYGYTF	TRBD1	TRBV7-9	TRBJ1-2	.
TGTGCCAGCAGTTTACCTTCGACAGGGAGGATGGATGAGCAGTTCTTC	CASSLPSTGRMDEQFF	.	TRBV27	TRBJ2-1	.
TGCAGCCGAGGCAGGGATGAAAAACTGTTTTTT	CSRGRDEKLFF	.	TRBV20-1	TRBJ1-4	.
TGTGCCAGCAGCTACTCCCCGGGTCCGACGATGAGCTACGAGCAGTACTTC	CASSYSPGPTMSYEQYF	.	TRBV5-4	TRBJ2-7	.
TGTGCCAGCAGCTTCGAGGGTCGATCGGGTGAAAAACTGTTTTTT	CASSFEGRSGEKLFF	.	TRBV11-2	TRBJ1-4	.
TGTGCCAGCAGCTTGGGCTCACAGGGCACAACCCAGCATTTT	CASSLGSQGTTQHF	.	TRBV7-9	TRBJ1-5	.
TGTGCCATCAGCGGGGGACAGGGCTATGGCTACACCTTC	CAISGGQGYGYTF	TRBD1	TRBV10-3	TRBJ1-2	.
TGTGCCACCAGCAGGACGACAGGGGAATATAGCACTAATGAAAAACTGTTTTTT	CATSRTTGEYSTNEKLFF	TRBD1	TRBV15	TRBJ1-4	.
TGTGCCAGCAGCCCCAGGGTAGAATACGAGCAGTACTTC	CASSPRVEYEQYF	.	TRBV6-6	TRBJ2-7	.
TGTGCCAGCAGTGACAGGGCGGAAGGAAAACTGTTTTTT	CASSDRAEGKLFF	.	TRBV25-1	TRBJ1-4	.
TGTGCCAGCAGCTTCCGGGACAGGGGTGGCGAGCAGTACTTC	CASSFRDRGGEQYF	TRBD1	TRBV13	TRBJ2-7	once
TGTGCCAGCAGCCTAGGACAGGGGACAACCTACGAGCAGTACTTC	CASSLGQGTTYEQYF	TRBD1	TRBV7-9	TRBJ2-7	.
TGTGCCAGCAGTCAACGGGCGGGGGATGCCATAGCCAAAAACATTCAGTACTTC	CASSQRAGDAIAKNIQYF	TRBD2	TRBV6-6	TRBJ2-4	.
TGTGCCAGCGACCGGCGGGGACAGGGGGACACCGGGGAGCTGTTTTTT	CASDRRGQGDTGELFF	TRBD1	TRBV7-9	TRBJ2-2	.
TGTGCCAGCAGCTTCGGGGGGCGGGGGTACGGTCAGCCCCAGCATTTT	CASSFGGRGYGQPQHF	.	TRBV7-9	TRBJ1-5	.
TGTGCCATCAGCCCGGGACAGGGGGGCAGCGAGCAGTACTTC	CAISPGQGGSEQYF	TRBD1	TRBV10-3	TRBJ2-7	few
TGTGCCAGCAGTTTGGACAGGGAAGGTGAGTACTTC	CASSLDREGEYF	TRBD1	TRBV28	TRBJ2-7	.
TGTGCCAGCAGTTCCGGGACAGATGATCTATTC	CASSSGTDDLF	TRBD1	TRBV6-5	TRBJ1-2	.
TGTGCCAGCAGCCAGGGGTCGGAGGAGACCCAGTACTTC	CASSQGSEETQYF	.	TRBV12-3/TRBV12-4	TRBJ2-5	once
TGTGCCAGCAGCGCGGGGGACAGACTGAACACCGGGGAGCTGTTTTTT	CASSAGDRLNTGELFF	.	TRBV9	TRBJ2-2	.
TGTGCCAGCAGCTTTTTTGTCTTTGGTCCCCTAACCTCCTACGAGCAGTACTTC	CASSFFVFGPLTSYEQYF	.	TRBV5-5	TRBJ2-7	.
TGTGCCAGCTCACCACCGGCAGGGGGTATTGGAAACACCATATATTTT	CASSPPAGGIGNTIYF	TRBD1	TRBV18	TRBJ1-3	.
TGTGCCAGCAGTTCCCCGGACTCCTTCCCTCAGCCCCAGCATTTT	CASSSPDSFPQPQHF	.	TRBV28	TRBJ1-5	once
TGTGCCAGCAGCCGTCTAGAGGGAAACACTGAAGCTTTCTTT	CASSRLEGNTEAFF	.	TRBV3-1/TRBV3-2	TRBJ1-1	.
TGTGCCAGCAGCGAACACCAGGGGCTGGAGACCCAGTACTTC	CASSEHQGLETQYF	.	TRBV7-6	TRBJ2-5	once
TGCGCCAGCAGCCAAGCGGACAGGGAGGAGACCCAGTACTTC	CASSQADREETQYF	TRBD1	TRBV4-1	TRBJ2-5	.
TGTGCCAGCAGTGAACTTTGGGAGACATTAGCTTTCTTT	CASSELWETLAFF	.	TRBV6-1	TRBJ1-1	.
TGTGCCAGCAGCGCCCGACCCACTAGTTACCCCTCCTACGAGCAGTACTTC	CASSARPTSYPSYEQYF	.	TRBV21-1	TRBJ2-7	few
TGTGCCAGCAGGGCAAGCGGTTTCACCGGGGAGCTGTTTTTT	CASRASGFTGELFF	.	TRBV27	TRBJ2-2	.
TGTGCCATCAGTGCCCCGGGTAGCGGGTTCTCCTACGAGCAGTACTTC	CAISAPGSGFSYEQYF	TRBD2	TRBV10-3	TRBJ2-7	.
TGTGCCAGCAGCACTCCGGGACAGGGGACCCACGAGCAGTACTTC	CASSTPGQGTHEQYF	TRBD1	TRBV3-1/TRBV3-2	TRBJ2-7	.
TGTGCCAGCAGCTTAGTAGCGGGAGCCGTTGAGCAGTTCTTC	CASSLVAGAVEQFF	TRBD2	TRBV11-3	TRBJ2-1	.
TGTGCCAGCAGCGTTACTAGCGGGAGTGGGGAGCAGTACTTC	CASSVTSGSGEQYF	TRBD2	TRBV9	TRBJ2-7	.
TGTGCCAGCAGCTTAGAGAACAGGTACAGAGCGGGATTGAACACCGGGGAGCTGTTTTTT	CASSLENRYRAGLNTGELFF	TRBD2	TRBV11-3	TRBJ2-2	.
TGTGCCAGCTCACCACCGGCGGTGCGGGGAGAGACCCAGTACTTC	CASSPPAVRGETQYF	.	TRBV18	TRBJ2-5	.
TGTGCCAGCAGTCCATATCCCGGGACAGGGGCCGAGCAGTACTTC	CASSPYPGTGAEQYF	TRBD1	TRBV6-5	TRBJ2-7	.
TGTGCCAGCAGCGACCTAGGGACAGGGCGAGGCTACGAGCAGTACTTC	CASSDLGTGRGYEQYF	TRBD1	TRBV5-4	TRBJ2-7	.